Shown below are 11 T cell receptor beta chains from a single sample sequenced in a study of shared clonotypes between healthy human individuals. Sequenced by immunoSEQ multiplex PCR; TCRdb stores in-frame clones only, minus some. The sample holds 450,000 to 500,000 clones, more than 75% seen once. Sample: PBMCs. Source of these receptors: a middle-aged woman in good health. Some clones in this sample may be carry-over from other donors' samples.

The chain links TRBV5-6 to TRBJ2-7; TRBD2 matches 7 bases. The CDR3 consists of 15 residues. The V segment lost 3 bases and the J segment 3 bases; nucleotides outside the gene matches: 9. The germline V gene encodes CDR1 SGHDT and CDR2 YYEEEE. The CDR3 protein is CASSWGGGPGYEQYF. CDR3 DNA sequence: TGTGCCAGCAGCTGGGGGGGAGGGCCGGGCTACGAGCAGTACTTC.

On this clone: The sample carries other DNA sequences with the same CDR3. The rearrangement uses TRBV7-3 and TRBJ2-3; D perhaps matches TRBD1 (6 bases). Germline CDR1 and CDR2: SGHTA and FQGTGA. V lost 3 bases, J lost 0 bases, and 7 bases lay in between. CDR3 length equals 14 residues. CDR3 amino acids: CASSLGASTDTQYF. CDR3 sequence (DNA): TGTGCCAGCAGCTTGGGGGCTAGCACAGATACGCAGTATTTT.

The V call is TRBV28, the J call TRBJ2-5; 8 positions match TRBD1. CDR3 length: 16 residues. The V segment lost 4 bases and the J segment 2 bases; nucleotides outside the gene matches: 9. Germline V gene data show CDR1 as MDHEN and CDR2 as SYDVKM. In nucleotides, the CDR3 is TGTGCCAGCAGTTCCCCCGGACAGGGTAAACAAGAGACCCAGTACTTC. It specifies CASSSPGQGKQETQYF.

The rearrangement uses TRBV27 and TRBJ2-2; 9 bases fit TRBD2. Trimming at V came to 5 bases and at J to 4 bases, leaving 2 bases not matched to a gene. CDR1 MNHEY and CDR2 SMNVEV come from the germline V gene (reference sequence). The CDR3 contains 14 residues. The CDR3 protein is CASSGGRGTGELFF. The DNA for the CDR3 is TGTGCCAGCAGTGGCGGGAGGGGCACCGGGGAGCTGTTTTTT.

The chain is built from TRBV2 and TRBJ2-2, with unresolved D. In germline, CDR1 is SNHLY, CDR2 FYNNEI. CDR3 length equals 12 residues. The ends were cut back, 4 bases at V and 0 bases at J, with 0 bases in the middle. CDR3 bases: TGTGCCAGCAGTGCGAACACCGGGGAGCTGTTTTTT. Encoded protein: CASSANTGELFF.

The chain carries TRBV5-1 and TRBJ2-3, with D tentatively TRBD2 (5 bases). In germline, CDR1 is SGHRS, CDR2 YFSETQ. CDR3 size: 16 residues. Trimming removed 4 bases from V and 2 bases from J, with 17 bases in between. The CDR3 region has the DNA TGCGCCAGCAGCCCTGGACTGGAAGAGACCACAGATACGCAGTATTTT. Its protein is CASSPGLEETTDTQYF.

The chain uses TRBV19 and TRBJ2-7; D is possibly TRBD2 (6 bases). V lost 6 bases and J lost 2, with 17 bases in between. The CDR3 is 15 residues long. The germline CDR1 and CDR2 sequences are LNHDA and SQIVND (reference sequence). CDR3 sequence (DNA): TGTGCCAGTAGCACCGCGGGGTCCGGCGCCTACGAGCAGTACTTC. Amino acid sequence: CASSTAGSGAYEQYF. Full variable domain (outside the CDR3, taken from reference TRBV19 and TRBJ2-7): DGGITQSPKYLFRKEGQNVTLSCEQNLNHDAMYWYRQDPGQGLRLIYYSQIVNDFQKGDIAEGYSVSREKKESFPLTVTSAQKNPTAFYLCASSTAGSGAYEQYFGPGTRLTVT.

The V and J genes are TRBV15 and TRBJ1-6; D uncertain. The germline V and J ends were trimmed by 0 bases and 7 bases, with 13 bases remaining between them. Germline values: CDR1 LNHNV, CDR2 YYDKDF (reference sequence). The CDR3 is made up of 16 amino acids. CDR3 in DNA: TGTGCCACCAGCAGAGATGATGGGGTCAACAATTCACCCCTCCACTTT. This translates into CATSRDDGVNNSPLHF. Using reference TRBV15 and TRBJ1-6 for the parts outside the CDR3, the full variable domain is DAMVIQNPRYQVTQFGKPVTLSCSQTLNHNVMYWYQQKSSQAPKLLFHYYDKDFNNEADTPDNFQSRRPNTSFCFLDIRSPGLGDTAMYLCATSRDDGVNNSPLHFGNGTRLTVT.

The J gene is TRBJ2-7, the V gene TRBV6-1; tentative D call: TRBD1 (7 bases). CDR3 length: 14 amino acids. Germline V gene lookup returns CDR1 MNHNS and CDR2 SASEGT. The V end was cut by 6 bases, the J end by 4 bases, with 16 bases between. The CDR3 nucleotides are TGTGCCAGCAGCTGGAGGGGGCCAGGGTACGAGCAGTACTTC. It specifies CASSWRGPGYEQYF.

The genes are TRBV5-6 and TRBJ2-3; TRBD2 might be the D (6 bases). Trimming left V 4 bases short and J 0 bases short, with 9 bases between. Per the germline V gene, CDR1 is SGHDT and CDR2 is YYEEEE. The CDR3 spans 14 residues. The CDR3 reads CASSLGTSTDTQYF. The DNA for the CDR3 is TGTGCCAGCAGCCTTGGGACTAGCACAGATACGCAGTATTTT. The whole variable domain, filled in from reference TRBV5-6 and TRBJ2-3, reads DAGVTQSPTHLIKTRGQQVTLRCSPKSGHDTVSWYQQALGQGPQFIFQYYEEEERQRGNFPDRFSGHQFPNYSSELNVNALLLGDSALYLCASSLGTSTDTQYFGPGTRLTVL.

The gene calls are TRBV19 and TRBJ2-1; 7 bases map to TRBD2. The V segment lost 3 bases and the J segment 4 bases; nucleotides outside the gene matches: 6. The germline CDR1 and CDR2 sequences are LNHDA and SQIVND (reference sequence). This CDR3 contains 15 residues. The CDR3 DNA follows: TGTGCCAGTAGTATCTCGGGGCGGGGGTACAATGAGCAGTTCTTC. Encoded protein: CASSISGRGYNEQFF.